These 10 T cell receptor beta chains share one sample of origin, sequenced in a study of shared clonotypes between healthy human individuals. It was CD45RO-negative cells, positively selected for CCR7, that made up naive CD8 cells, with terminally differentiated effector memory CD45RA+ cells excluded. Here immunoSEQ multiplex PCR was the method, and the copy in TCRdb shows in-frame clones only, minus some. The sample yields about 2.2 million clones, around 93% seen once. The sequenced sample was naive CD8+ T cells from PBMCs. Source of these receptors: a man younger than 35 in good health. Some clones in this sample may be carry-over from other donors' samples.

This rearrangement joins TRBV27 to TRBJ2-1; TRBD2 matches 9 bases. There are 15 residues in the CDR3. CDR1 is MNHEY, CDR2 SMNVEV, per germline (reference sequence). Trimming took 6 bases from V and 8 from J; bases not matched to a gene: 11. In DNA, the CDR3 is TGTGCCAGCAGCTCCGGGACTAGCTACGCTGATGAGCAGTTCTTC. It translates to CASSSGTSYADEQFF.

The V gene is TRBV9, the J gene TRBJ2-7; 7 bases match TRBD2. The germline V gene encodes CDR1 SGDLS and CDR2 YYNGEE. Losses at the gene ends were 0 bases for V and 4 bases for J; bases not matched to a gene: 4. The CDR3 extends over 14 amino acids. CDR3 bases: TGTGCCAGCAGCGTAGCGGTGGGAGGGTACGAGCAGTACTTC. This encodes CASSVAVGGYEQYF.

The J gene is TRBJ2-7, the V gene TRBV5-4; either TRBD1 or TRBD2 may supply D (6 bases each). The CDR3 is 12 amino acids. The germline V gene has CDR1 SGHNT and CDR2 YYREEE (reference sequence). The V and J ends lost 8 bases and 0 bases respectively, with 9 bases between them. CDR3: CASRGDSYEQYF. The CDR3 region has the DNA TGTGCCAGTAGGGGGGACTCCTACGAGCAGTACTTC.

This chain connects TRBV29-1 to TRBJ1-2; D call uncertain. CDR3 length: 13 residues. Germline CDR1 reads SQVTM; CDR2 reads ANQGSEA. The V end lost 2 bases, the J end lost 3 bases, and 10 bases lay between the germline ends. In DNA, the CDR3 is TGCAGCGTTGAACTTTCTACGGACTATGGCTACACCTTC. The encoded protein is CSVELSTDYGYTF.

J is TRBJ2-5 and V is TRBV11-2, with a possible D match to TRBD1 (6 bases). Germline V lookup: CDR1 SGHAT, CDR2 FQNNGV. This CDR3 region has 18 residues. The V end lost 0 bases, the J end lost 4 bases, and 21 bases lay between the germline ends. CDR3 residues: CASSLEVPLYRERETQYF. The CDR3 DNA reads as TGTGCCAGCAGCTTAGAGGTCCCTCTTTACAGGGAGCGAGAGACCCAGTACTTC.

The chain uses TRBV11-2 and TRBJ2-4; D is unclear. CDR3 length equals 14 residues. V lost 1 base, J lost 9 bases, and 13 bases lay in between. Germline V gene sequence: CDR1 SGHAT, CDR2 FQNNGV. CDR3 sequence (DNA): TGTGCCAGCAGCTTAGTACAATTCCGAAGCATTCAGTACTTC. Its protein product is CASSLVQFRSIQYF.

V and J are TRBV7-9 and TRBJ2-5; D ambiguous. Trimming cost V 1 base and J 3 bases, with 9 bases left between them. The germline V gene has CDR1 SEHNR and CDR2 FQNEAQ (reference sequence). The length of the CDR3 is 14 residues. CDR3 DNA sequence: TGTGCCAGCAGCTTAGTTAGGGTTGAAGAGACCCAGTACTTC. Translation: CASSLVRVEETQYF. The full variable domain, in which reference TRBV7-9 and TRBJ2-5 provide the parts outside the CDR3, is DTGVSQNPRHKITKRGQNVTFRCDPISEHNRLYWYRQTLGQGPEFLTYFQNEAQLEKSRLLSDRFSAERPKGSFSTLEIQRTEQGDSAMYLCASSLVRVEETQYFGPGTRLLVL.

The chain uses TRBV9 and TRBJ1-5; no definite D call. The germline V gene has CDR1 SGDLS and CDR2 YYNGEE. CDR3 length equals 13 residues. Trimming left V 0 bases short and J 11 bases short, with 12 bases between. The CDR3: CASSVGVGSAQHF. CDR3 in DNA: TGTGCCAGCAGCGTAGGGGTCGGGTCGGCCCAGCATTTT.

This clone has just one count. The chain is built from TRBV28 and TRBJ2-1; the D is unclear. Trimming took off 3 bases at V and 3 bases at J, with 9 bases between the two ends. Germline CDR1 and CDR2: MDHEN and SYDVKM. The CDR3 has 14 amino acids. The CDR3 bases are TGTGCCAGCAGTTTCCCCAGGATCTACAATGAGCAGTTCTTC. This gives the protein CASSFPRIYNEQFF. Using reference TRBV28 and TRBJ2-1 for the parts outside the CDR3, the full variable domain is DVKVTQSSRYLVKRTGEKVFLECVQDMDHENMFWYRQDPGLGLRLIYFSYDVKMKEKGDIPEGYSVSREKKERFSLILESASTNQTSMYLCASSFPRIYNEQFFGPGTRLTVL.

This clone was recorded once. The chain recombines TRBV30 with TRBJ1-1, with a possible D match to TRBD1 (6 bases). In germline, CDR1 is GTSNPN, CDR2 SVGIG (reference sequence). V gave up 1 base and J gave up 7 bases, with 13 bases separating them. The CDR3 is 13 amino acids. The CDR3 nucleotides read TGTGCCTGGAGTGGCGGGGGGGCGATTGAAGCTTTCTTT. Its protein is CAWSGGGAIEAFF.